This T cell receptor beta chain came from a study of blood T cell repertoires in COVID-19. V lost 7 bases, J lost 2 bases, and 5 bases stayed unmatched. Germline loops: CDR1 SNHLY, CDR2 FYNNEI. The CDR3 is 15 residues long. The assay was immunoSEQ multiplex PCR, and TCRdb's table has in-frame clones only and misses some. The table records 95,000 to 120,000 clones, approximately 88% of them present only once. The sequenced material came from peripheral blood. The chain carries TRBV2 and TRBJ2-3; 11 bases are shared with TRBD2. This clonotype was sampled from a woman aged 35 to 49 with acute or convalescent COVID-19. The CDR3 reads CASMGLAVDTDTQYF. The CDR3 coding sequence is TGTGCCAGCATGGGACTAGCGGTCGACACAGATACGCAGTATTTT. Filled out from reference TRBV2 and TRBJ2-3, the complete variable domain reads EPEVTQTPSHQVTQMGQEVILRCVPISNHLYFYWYRQILGQKVEFLVSFYNNEISEKSEIFDDQFSVERPDGSNFTLKIRSTKLEDSAMYFCASMGLAVDTDTQYFGPGTRLTVL.